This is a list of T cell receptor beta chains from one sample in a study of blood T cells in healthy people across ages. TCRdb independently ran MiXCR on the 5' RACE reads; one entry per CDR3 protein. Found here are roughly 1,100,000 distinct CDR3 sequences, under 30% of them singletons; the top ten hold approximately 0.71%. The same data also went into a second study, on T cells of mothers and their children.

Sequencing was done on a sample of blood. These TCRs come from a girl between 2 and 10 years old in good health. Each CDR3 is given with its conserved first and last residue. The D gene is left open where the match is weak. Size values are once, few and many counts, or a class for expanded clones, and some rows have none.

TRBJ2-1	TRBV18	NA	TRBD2	CASSLSGSAINEQFF	TGTGCCAGCTCACTGAGCGGGAGTGCGATCAATGAGCAGTTCTTC
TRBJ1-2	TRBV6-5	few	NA	CASSLDSHNYGYTF	TGTGCCAGCAGTTTGGACAGCCATAACTATGGCTACACCTTC
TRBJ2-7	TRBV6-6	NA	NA	CASTGGAGQYF	TGTGCCAGCACGGGGGGCGCGGGGCAGTACTTC
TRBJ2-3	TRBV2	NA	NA	CASKVTLVEEDTQYF	TGTGCCAGCAAAGTAACATTGGTAGAGGAGGATACGCAGTATTTT
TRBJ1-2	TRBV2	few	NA	CASNQYGYTF	TGTGCCAGCAACCAATATGGCTACACCTTC
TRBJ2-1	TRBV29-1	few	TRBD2	CSVAHPSGGEGFF	TGCAGCGTTGCCCACCCTAGCGGGGGGGAGGGGTTCTTC
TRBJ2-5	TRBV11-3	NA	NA	CASSLVFVYYKETQYF	TGTGCCAGCAGCTTAGTTTTTGTGTACTACAAAGAGACCCAGTACTTC
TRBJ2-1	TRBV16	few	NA	CASSPENGADEQFF	TGTGCCAGCAGCCCCGAGAACGGGGCCGATGAGCAGTTCTTC
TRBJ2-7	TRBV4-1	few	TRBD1	CASSHGQGGYEQYF	TGCGCCAGCAGCCACGGACAGGGAGGCTACGAGCAGTACTTC
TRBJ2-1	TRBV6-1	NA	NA	CASSESALTAIYNEQFF	TGTGCCAGCAGTGAATCCGCTCTGACAGCCATTTACAATGAGCAGTTCTTC